This is a list of T cell receptor beta chains from one sample in a study of blood T cell repertoires in COVID-19. Using immunoSEQ multiplex PCR, the repertoire was profiled, and TCRdb retains in-frame clones only, with some absent. In the table there are 250,000 or so clones, around 89% of which are singletons. Sequencing was done on a sample of PBMCs or T cells enriched from blood (not recorded which). The receptors here all came from a man between 35 and 55 years old who had recovered from COVID-19. Each CDR3 is given with its conserved first and last residue. Fields, in order: J gene, V gene, CDR3 protein.

j_gene: TRBJ1-1
v_gene: TRBV9
CDR3aa: CASSVEPGQRNTEAFF

j_gene: TRBJ1-6
v_gene: TRBV2
CDR3aa: CASSGQHPSSYNSPLHF

j_gene: TRBJ1-5
v_gene: TRBV19
CDR3aa: CASSPHGQSERTPQHF

j_gene: TRBJ1-1
v_gene: TRBV29-1
CDR3aa: CSVAGGENTEAFF

j_gene: TRBJ2-7
v_gene: TRBV11-2
CDR3aa: CASSSDSLSSYEQYF

j_gene: TRBJ2-7
v_gene: TRBV5-4
CDR3aa: CASSWGGAEQYF

j_gene: TRBJ1-5
v_gene: TRBV19
CDR3aa: CASSIRGNQPQHF

j_gene: TRBJ1-2
v_gene: TRBV2
CDR3aa: CASSLGQRNYGYTF

j_gene: TRBJ1-2
v_gene: TRBV21-1
CDR3aa: CASSIQAGITNYGYTF

j_gene: TRBJ2-1
v_gene: TRBV10-1
CDR3aa: CASRWGLYNEQFF

j_gene: TRBJ2-7
v_gene: TRBV5-1
CDR3aa: CASSLVSEALSYEQYF

j_gene: TRBJ2-1
v_gene: TRBV27
CDR3aa: CASLRQDYNEQFF

j_gene: TRBJ2-7
v_gene: TRBV4-1
CDR3aa: CASSQSASVTRGVTYEQYF

j_gene: TRBJ1-6
v_gene: TRBV5-1
CDR3aa: CASSLMKGANSSPLHF

j_gene: TRBJ2-5
v_gene: TRBV19
CDR3aa: CASRQGRGVETQYF

j_gene: TRBJ1-4
v_gene: TRBV18
CDR3aa: CASSPRLNNEKLFF

j_gene: TRBJ2-5
v_gene: TRBV19
CDR3aa: CASSITGYETQYF

j_gene: TRBJ1-1
v_gene: TRBV6-5
CDR3aa: CASSYSFMAGYTEAFF

j_gene: TRBJ2-2
v_gene: TRBV19
CDR3aa: CASSPTGGTGELFF

j_gene: TRBJ1-2
v_gene: TRBV7-2
CDR3aa: CASSLRTGKRSHGYTF

j_gene: TRBJ1-2
v_gene: TRBV7-9
CDR3aa: CASTPTGANYGYTF

j_gene: TRBJ2-7
v_gene: TRBV5-4
CDR3aa: CASSRTSGISYEQYF

j_gene: TRBJ2-3
v_gene: TRBV5-4
CDR3aa: CASSITSGRGDTQYF

j_gene: TRBJ1-1
v_gene: TRBV12-3/TRBV12-4
CDR3aa: CASSLTANTEAFF

j_gene: TRBJ2-1
v_gene: TRBV6-5
CDR3aa: CASSYSRSGRGGEQFF

j_gene: TRBJ1-5
v_gene: TRBV5-6
CDR3aa: CASSFLQVLCNQPQHF

j_gene: TRBJ2-7
v_gene: TRBV3-1/TRBV3-2
CDR3aa: CASSLANNLFQGVRYEQYF